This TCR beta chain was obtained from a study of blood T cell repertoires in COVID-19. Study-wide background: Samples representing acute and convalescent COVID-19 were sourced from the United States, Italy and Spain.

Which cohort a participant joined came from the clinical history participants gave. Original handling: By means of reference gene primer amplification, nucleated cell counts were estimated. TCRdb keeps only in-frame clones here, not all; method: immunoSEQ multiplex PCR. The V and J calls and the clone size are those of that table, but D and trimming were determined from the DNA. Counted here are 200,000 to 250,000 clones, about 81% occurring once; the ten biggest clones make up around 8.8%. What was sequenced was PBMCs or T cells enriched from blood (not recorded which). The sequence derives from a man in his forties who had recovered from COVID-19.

The CDR3 bases are TGTGCCAGCAGCTCGTACCGGGCAGCGGCGGAGACCCAGTACTTC. It is translated as CASSSYRAAAETQYF. The rearrangement links TRBV7-2 to TRBJ2-5, with D possibly TRBD2 on 5 matching bases. Germline CDR1 SGHTA, CDR2 FQGNSA. The CDR3 runs 15 residues. Trimming shortened V by 4 bases and J by 5 bases, and 17 bases separated the two germline ends.